The 31 T cell receptor beta chains below come from one sample, sequenced in a study of T-cell reconstitution after alpha-beta-depleted transplantation in children. Unique molecular identifiers featured in how the TCRbeta library was prepared. TCRdb processed the PCR reads anew with MiXCR; each CDR3 protein has one entry. The sample consists of 97,000 or so distinct CDR3 sequences, roughly 7.6% of them appearing once. The sequences come from PBMCs, collected before TCRalphabeta/CD19-depleted stem cell transplant. The source is a boy younger than 10 with acute lymphoblastic leukemia, due to receive a stem cell transplant.

This clonotype has at least ten counts. The chain links TRBV6-5 to TRBJ2-7; D is undetermined. This CDR3 is 13 amino acids long. Germline V gene lookup returns CDR1 MNHEY and CDR2 SVGAGI. Trimming left V 2 bases short and J 2 bases short, with 7 bases between. The CDR3 region has the DNA TGTGCCAGCAGTTACAGGCGAACCTACGAGCAGTACTTC. It yields the protein CASSYRRTYEQYF.

The rearrangement uses TRBV2 and TRBJ1-1; the D is unclear. Deletions cut 7 bases from V and 4 bases from J, with 7 bases between. The CDR3 sequence is 11 residues long. Per germline, CDR1 SNHLY and CDR2 FYNNEI. CDR3 in amino acids: CASIRATEAFF. The CDR3 DNA reads as TGTGCCAGCATCCGCGCCACTGAAGCTTTCTTT.

The V call is TRBV7-2, the J call TRBJ2-7, with D perhaps matching TRBD1 (6 bases). V was cut by 5 bases and J by 0 bases, with 14 bases left in between. The germline CDR1 and CDR2 sequences are SGHTA and FQGNSA. The CDR3 contains 15 residues. The CDR3 loop is CASSPDRFSSYEQYF. CDR3 coding DNA: TGTGCCAGCAGCCCCGACAGGTTTAGCTCCTACGAGCAGTACTTC.

J is TRBJ2-6 and V is TRBV6-4; 11 bases align to TRBD1. CDR3 length: 17 residues. The V gene's germline CDR1 is MRHNA and CDR2 SNTAGT. Trimming took 2 bases from V and 0 from J; bases not matched to a gene: 0. The CDR3 spells CASSDGTGGSGANVLTF. CDR3 sequence (DNA): TGTGCCAGCAGTGACGGGACAGGGGGCTCTGGGGCCAACGTCCTGACTTTC.

In its sample, this clonotype was seen many times. The V and J genes are TRBV27 and TRBJ2-3, with D maybe TRBD1 (6 bases). The length of the CDR3 is 15 residues. Trimming removed 2 bases from V and 2 bases from J, with 11 bases in between. Germline CDR1 MNHEY, CDR2 SMNVEV (reference sequence). In DNA, the CDR3 is TGTGCCAGCAGTTTACAAGGGGGAAACACAGATACGCAGTATTTT. Translating it yields CASSLQGGNTDTQYF.

Regarding this clonotype: The junction departs from germline at one end; a sequencing error may be responsible. The chain employs TRBV12-3 or TRBV12-4 and TRBJ2-1; 10 bases agree with TRBD2. The CDR3 length is 16 residues. In DNA form, the CDR3 reads TGTGCCAGCAGCTTAGCGGGGGGAACCCTCTACAATGAGCAGTTCTTC. Residues: CASSLAGGTLYNEQFF.

This clonotype appeared a few times. The genes are TRBV4-1 and TRBJ2-7, with a weak D call TRBD2 (6 bases). The CDR3 extends over 15 amino acids. Germline loops: CDR1 MGHRA, CDR2 YSYEKL. With 4 bases removed from V and 9 bases from J, the gap between germline ends came to 22 bases. CDR3 DNA: TGCGCCAGCAGCCTCCGGGAGTTCCCCCGCCGGGGGCAGTACTTC. Its protein product is CASSLREFPRRGQYF.

This clonotype was recorded a few times. This chain links TRBV2 with TRBJ2-2; D is undetermined. The CDR3 covers 16 residues. Trimming left V 4 bases short and J 3 bases short, with 15 bases between. Germline CDR1 and CDR2: SNHLY and FYNNEI. The CDR3 sequence: CASSVGIDRHTGELFF. The CDR3 nucleotides are TGTGCCAGCAGTGTGGGGATCGACCGGCACACCGGGGAGCTGTTTTTT.

The chain carries TRBV12-3 or TRBV12-4 and TRBJ1-2; D call uncertain. The CDR3 contains 16 residues. The V and J ends lost 2 bases and 2 bases respectively, with 15 bases between them. As DNA, the CDR3 is TGTGCCAGCAGTTTAACTTCAAACCACCTGAACTATGGCTACACCTTC. It encodes CASSLTSNHLNYGYTF.

The J gene is TRBJ1-1, the V gene TRBV6-1, with 8 bases that match TRBD1. J lost 3 bases, V lost 3 bases, and 6 bases had no gene match. CDR1 MNHNS and CDR2 SASEGT come from the germline V gene. The CDR3 sequence is 15 residues long. The CDR3 loop is CASSDGQGSYTEAFF. The CDR3 DNA sequence: TGTGCCAGCAGTGACGGACAGGGATCGTACACTGAAGCTTTCTTT.

This clonotype was seen at least ten times. The CDR3 coding sequence is TGCGCCAGCAGCCGGACAGAAGTGAACACCGGGGAGCTGTTTTTT. As protein: CASSRTEVNTGELFF. This sequence joins TRBV4-3 and TRBJ2-2, with a weak D call TRBD1 (6 bases). Germline V gene sequence: CDR1 LGHNA, CDR2 YSLEER. V was pared by 4 bases and J by 1 base, with 10 bases between. The CDR3 runs 15 residues.

In this sample, this clonotype turned up many times. V usage is TRBV4-2 and J usage is TRBJ2-6; TRBD1 is a possible D gene (5 bases). The CDR3 contains 17 residues. V lost 0 bases and J 0 bases, leaving 9 bases between the germline ends. From germline, CDR1 is LGHNA and CDR2 YNFKEQ. The CDR3 loop reads CASSQEGQGSGANVLTF. For the CDR3, the DNA is TGTGCCAGCAGCCAAGAAGGACAAGGCTCTGGGGCCAACGTCCTGACTTTC.

The sample holds a few counts of this clonotype. The CDR3 DNA is TGCGCCAGCAGCCAGGGGCAGGGCCTACACAATGAGCAGTTCTTC. Its protein is CASSQGQGLHNEQFF. V and J are TRBV5-1 and TRBJ2-1; D might be TRBD1 (6 bases). The CDR3 contains 15 residues. Deletions cut 4 bases from V and 5 bases from J, with 16 bases between. The germline V gene encodes CDR1 SGHRS and CDR2 YFSETQ.

This clonotype was found many times. The genes are TRBV12-3 or TRBV12-4 and TRBJ1-2; no definite D call. The CDR3 has 16 residues. V lost 4 bases and J lost 4, with 19 bases in between. The DNA of the CDR3 is TGTGCCAGCAGTTCCAGCCCCCACAGTTCCCGCTATGGCTACACCTTC. Protein product: CASSSSPHSSRYGYTF.

A few counts support this clonotype. The chain carries TRBV29-1 and TRBJ1-1, with D possibly being TRBD1 (6 bases). This CDR3 is 13 amino acids long. In germline, CDR1 is SQVTM, CDR2 ANQGSEA. V lost 7 bases to trimming and J lost 5 bases, with 17 bases between them. CDR3 region: CSAGTSQGTEAFF. Here the CDR3 DNA reads TGCAGCGCGGGGACGTCCCAGGGGACTGAAGCTTTCTTT.

This rearrangement joins TRBV7-2 to TRBJ1-1; 7 bases fit TRBD1. Germline-derived CDR1 and CDR2 are SGHTA and FQGNSA. This CDR3 comprises 14 residues. Trimming removed 8 bases from V and 4 bases from J; junction bases left unmatched: 10. The CDR3 region has the DNA TGTGCCAGCGGCAAGACAGGGAGGGGCACTGAAGCTTTCTTT. This translates into CASGKTGRGTEAFF. Full variable domain (outside the CDR3, taken from reference TRBV7-2 and TRBJ1-1): GAGVSQSPSNKVTEKGKDVELRCDPISGHTALYWYRQSLGQGLEFLIYFQGNSAPDKSGLPSDRFSAERTGGSVSTLTIQRTQQEDSAVYLCASGKTGRGTEAFFGQGTRLTVV.

This clonotype was observed at least ten times. The chain joins TRBV20-1 to TRBJ2-5; 9 nucleotides agree with TRBD1. J was trimmed by 7 bases and V by 5 bases; bases with no gene match: 8. This CDR3 has 13 residues. Looked up from germline, CDR1 is DFQATT and CDR2 is SNEGSKA (reference sequence). The CDR3 region is CSAGDREGVTQYF. For the CDR3, the DNA is TGCAGTGCTGGGGACAGGGAGGGAGTGACCCAGTACTTC.

This clonotype has ten or more counts. The chain recombines TRBV20-1 with TRBJ1-4; 9 bases map to TRBD1. CDR3 length: 13 amino acids. Trimming at V came to 5 bases and at J to 10 bases, leaving 8 bases not matched to a gene. Germline values: CDR1 DFQATT, CDR2 SNEGSKA (reference sequence). CDR3 DNA sequence: TGCAGTGCTTCCCGGACAGGGGTACCAAAACTGTTTTTT. Protein: CSASRTGVPKLFF.

This clonotype was found many times. The J gene is TRBJ2-4, the V gene TRBV12-3 or TRBV12-4, with 8 positions matching TRBD2. V trimming: 8 bases; J trimming: 10 bases; junction bases outside the gene matches: 16. This CDR3 region has 15 residues. CDR3 residues: CASGTGTRGARIQYF. CDR3 nucleotides: TGTGCCAGCGGCACCGGGACTAGAGGGGCGAGAATTCAGTACTTC.

The chain is built from TRBV5-1 and TRBJ2-7; 7 bases are a match to TRBD1. The CDR3 spans 14 residues. With V trimmed by 4 bases and J by 3 bases, 7 bases remained unmatched. Germline loops: CDR1 SGHRS, CDR2 YFSETQ. CDR3 sequence (DNA): TGCGCCAGCAGCGCCACCGGGACAGTCTACGAGCAGTACTTC. This translates into CASSATGTVYEQYF. The full variable domain, its missing parts supplied by reference TRBV5-1 and TRBJ2-7, is KAGVTQTPRYLIKTRGQQVTLSCSPISGHRSVSWYQQTPGQGLQFLFEYFSETQRNKGNFPGRFSGRQFSNSRSEMNVSTLELGDSALYLCASSATGTVYEQYFGPGTRLTVT.

V usage is TRBV20-1 and J usage is TRBJ1-2; TRBD1 might be the D (5 bases). Germline-derived CDR1 and CDR2 are DFQATT and SNEGSKA (reference sequence). V dropped 3 bases and J dropped 2 bases, with 10 bases sitting between them. This CDR3 is 13 amino acids long. The CDR3 DNA sequence: TGCAGTGCTAGGCAGGGACGCAACTATGGCTACACCTTC. Translation gives CSARQGRNYGYTF.

CDR3 in DNA: TGTGCCAGCAGGAAAGGAGGGGGGCGCGGCACAGATACGCAGTATTTT. Amino acid sequence: CASRKGGGRGTDTQYF. The genes are TRBV6-1 and TRBJ2-3; perhaps D is TRBD1 or TRBD2 (6 bases each). Germline CDR1 reads MNHNS; CDR2 reads SASEGT. Trimming removed 6 bases from V and 1 base from J, with 17 bases in between. CDR3 length equals 16 residues.

A remark on this clonotype: This may arise from a read error, as a much more abundant clone is one base away. The chain links TRBV5-1 to TRBJ2-5; D is ambiguous. The germline V and J ends were trimmed by 6 bases and 6 bases, with 18 bases remaining between them. The CDR3 totals 14 residues. Germline loops: CDR1 SGHRS, CDR2 YFSETQ. The CDR3 nucleotides are TGCGCCAGCACCGTTCAGACCTCCGCAAAGACCCAGTACTTC. Protein product: CASTVQTSAKTQYF.

This clonotype was picked up many times. The chain links TRBV11-2 to TRBJ1-1; D gene ambiguous. The germline V and J ends were trimmed by 3 bases and 3 bases, with 8 bases remaining between them. Germline V gene lookup returns CDR1 SGHAT and CDR2 FQNNGV. The CDR3 sequence is 13 residues long. The CDR3 DNA reads as TGTGCCAGCAGCTTGGGGTGGGACACTGAAGCTTTCTTT. As protein: CASSLGWDTEAFF.

In this sample, this clonotype turned up many times. The chain has TRBV3-1 and TRBJ2-5; D gene uncertain. This CDR3 contains 15 residues. Germline V gives CDR1 LGHDT, CDR2 YNNKEL (reference sequence). V dropped 1 base and J dropped 5 bases, with 14 bases sitting between them. CDR3 sequence reads: CASSQVIRNWETQYF. In DNA form, the CDR3 reads TGTGCCAGCAGCCAAGTAATCCGAAATTGGGAGACCCAGTACTTC.

This clonotype was seen a few times. The V call is TRBV15, the J call TRBJ2-7; D assignment may be TRBD1 or TRBD2 (6 bases each). The CDR3 extends over 15 amino acids. V gave up 5 bases and J gave up 5 bases, with 19 bases separating them. In germline, CDR1 is LNHNV, CDR2 YYDKDF (reference sequence). CDR3 DNA: TGTGCCACCAGCCAGACGGGGGCCGTGCGGAACGAGCAGTACTTC. Amino acids: CATSQTGAVRNEQYF.

This clonotype was counted at least ten times. The rearrangement joins TRBV23-1 to TRBJ1-1, with D unresolved. TRBV23-1 is an open reading frame, and its role is uncertain. Trimming took off 0 bases at V and 1 base at J, with 9 bases between the two ends. The CDR3 is 15 amino acids. The CDR3 is CASSQSPRENTEAFF. The CDR3 DNA reads as TGCGCCAGCAGTCAATCCCCGAGGGAGAACACTGAAGCTTTCTTT.

This clonotype was found a few times. The chain employs TRBV6-4 and TRBJ1-3, with a tentative D call TRBD1 (5 bases). V was clipped by 3 bases and J by 4 bases, with 7 bases between them. Germline V gene lookup returns CDR1 MRHNA and CDR2 SNTAGT. This CDR3 is built from 13 residues. CDR3: CASSEGEGNTIYF. The DNA for the CDR3 is TGTGCCAGCAGTGAGGGGGAGGGAAACACCATATATTTT.

This clonotype showed up just a few times. The chain links TRBV7-9 to TRBJ1-4; possible D gene TRBD1, 6 bases. Trimming took 7 bases from V and 8 from J, leaving 11 bases between them. The CDR3 spans 12 residues. Germline V gene lookup returns CDR1 SEHNR and CDR2 FQNEAQ (reference sequence). This CDR3 is CASNRASEKLFF. CDR3 nucleotides: TGTGCCAGCAACAGGGCCAGCGAAAAACTGTTTTTT.

This clonotype was detected only a few times. J is TRBJ2-7 and V is TRBV10-3; perhaps TRBD1 as D (5 bases). This CDR3 is built from 13 residues. Trimming cost V 10 bases and J 2 bases, with 15 bases left between them. Germline V CDR1 and CDR2: ENHRY, SYGVKD. The CDR3 nucleotides are TGTGCCACTTCCCAGGGCCCTGCCTACGAGCAGTACTTC. The encoded protein is CATSQGPAYEQYF.

There are many counts of this clonotype. CDR3 region: CASTPTGSGGVPNTGELFF. CDR3 nucleotides: TGTGCCAGCACCCCGACTGGGAGCGGGGGGGTACCGAACACCGGGGAGCTGTTTTTT. The chain recombines TRBV4-2 with TRBJ2-2; 10 nucleotides agree with TRBD2. The CDR3 is made up of 19 amino acids. J lost 0 bases, V lost 7 bases, and 14 bases had no gene match. Germline-derived CDR1 and CDR2 are LGHNA and YNFKEQ.